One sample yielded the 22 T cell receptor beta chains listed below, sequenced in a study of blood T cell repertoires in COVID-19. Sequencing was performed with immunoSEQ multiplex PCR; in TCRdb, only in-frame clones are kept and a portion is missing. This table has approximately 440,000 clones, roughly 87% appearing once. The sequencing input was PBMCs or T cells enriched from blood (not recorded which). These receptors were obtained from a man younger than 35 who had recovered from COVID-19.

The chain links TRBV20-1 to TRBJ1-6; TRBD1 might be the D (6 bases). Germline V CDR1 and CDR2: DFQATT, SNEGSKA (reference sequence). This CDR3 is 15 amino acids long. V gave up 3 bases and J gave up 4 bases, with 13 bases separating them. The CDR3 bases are TGCAGTGCTAGTACCGGGACATCTTATAATTCACCCCTCCACTTT. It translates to CSASTGTSYNSPLHF.

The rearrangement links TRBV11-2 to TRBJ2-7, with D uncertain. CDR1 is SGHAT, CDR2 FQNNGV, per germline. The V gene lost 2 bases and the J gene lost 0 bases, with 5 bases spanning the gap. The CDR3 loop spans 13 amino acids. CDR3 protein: CASSLTASYEQYF. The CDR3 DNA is TGTGCCAGCAGCTTAACAGCCTCCTACGAGCAGTACTTC.

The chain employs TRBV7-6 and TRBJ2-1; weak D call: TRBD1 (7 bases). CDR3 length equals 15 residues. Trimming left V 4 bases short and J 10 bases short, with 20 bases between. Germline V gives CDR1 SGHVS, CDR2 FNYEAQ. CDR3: CASSSNPGTAGEQFF. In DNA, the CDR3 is TGTGCCAGCAGCTCAAACCCCGGGACAGCGGGCGAGCAGTTCTTC.

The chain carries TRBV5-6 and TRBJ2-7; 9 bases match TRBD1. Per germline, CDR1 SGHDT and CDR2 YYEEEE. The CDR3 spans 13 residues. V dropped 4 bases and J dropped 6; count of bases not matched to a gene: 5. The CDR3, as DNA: TGTGCCAGCAGCGCGGGACAGGGTGGCGAGCAGTACTTC. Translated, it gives CASSAGQGGEQYF.

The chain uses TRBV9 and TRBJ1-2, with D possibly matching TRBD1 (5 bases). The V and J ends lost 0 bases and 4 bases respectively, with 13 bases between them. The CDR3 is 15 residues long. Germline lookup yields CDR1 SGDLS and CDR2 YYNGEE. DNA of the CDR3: TGTGCCAGCAGCGTAGAAACTATAAGGGGCTATGGCTACACCTTC. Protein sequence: CASSVETIRGYGYTF.

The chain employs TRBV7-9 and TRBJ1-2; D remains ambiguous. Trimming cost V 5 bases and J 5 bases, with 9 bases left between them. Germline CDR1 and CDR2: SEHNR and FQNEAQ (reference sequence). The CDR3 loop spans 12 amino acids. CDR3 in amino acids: CASSREKYGYTF. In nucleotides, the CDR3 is TGTGCCAGCAGCCGAGAAAAATATGGCTACACCTTC.

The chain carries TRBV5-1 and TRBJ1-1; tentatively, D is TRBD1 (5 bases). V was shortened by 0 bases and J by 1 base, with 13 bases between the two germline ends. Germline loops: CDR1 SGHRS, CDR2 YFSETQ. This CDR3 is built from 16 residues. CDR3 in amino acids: CASSLGGSLGNTEAFF. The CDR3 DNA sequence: TGCGCCAGCAGCTTGGGGGGCTCCCTTGGGAACACTGAAGCTTTCTTT.

The CDR3 reads CASERAAGGQPQHF. In DNA, the CDR3 is TGTGCCAGCGAGAGGGCAGCCGGTGGGCAGCCCCAGCATTTT. V is TRBV6-5 and J is TRBJ1-5; no clear D gene. The CDR3 is 14 amino acids. V lost 8 bases to trimming and J lost 7 bases, with 18 bases between them. CDR1 is MNHEY and CDR2 is SVGAGI in the germline V gene.

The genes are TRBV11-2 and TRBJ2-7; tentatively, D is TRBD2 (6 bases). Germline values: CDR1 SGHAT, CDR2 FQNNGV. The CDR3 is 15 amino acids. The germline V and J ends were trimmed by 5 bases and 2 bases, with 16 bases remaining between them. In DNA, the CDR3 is TGTGCCAGCAGCGGTGACGCGGGGACCCCCTACGAGCAGTACTTC. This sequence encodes CASSGDAGTPYEQYF.

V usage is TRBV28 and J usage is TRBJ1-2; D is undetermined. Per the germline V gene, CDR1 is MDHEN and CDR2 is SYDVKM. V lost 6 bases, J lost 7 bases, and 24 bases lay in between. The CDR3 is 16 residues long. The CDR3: CASRDAGTGPGPGYTF. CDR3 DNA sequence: TGTGCCAGCAGGGACGCGGGAACCGGGCCCGGGCCTGGCTACACCTTC.

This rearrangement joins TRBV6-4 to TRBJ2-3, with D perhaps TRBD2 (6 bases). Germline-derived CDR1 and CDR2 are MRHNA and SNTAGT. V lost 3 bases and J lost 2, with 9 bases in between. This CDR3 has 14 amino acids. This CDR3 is CASSETGVTDTQYF. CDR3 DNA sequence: TGTGCCAGCAGTGAGACGGGAGTCACAGATACGCAGTATTTT.

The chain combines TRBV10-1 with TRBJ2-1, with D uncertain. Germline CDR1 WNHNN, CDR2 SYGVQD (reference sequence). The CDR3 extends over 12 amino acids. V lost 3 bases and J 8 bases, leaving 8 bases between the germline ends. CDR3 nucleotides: TGCGCCAGCAGTGATGGTCCGGATGAGCAGTTCTTC. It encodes CASSDGPDEQFF.

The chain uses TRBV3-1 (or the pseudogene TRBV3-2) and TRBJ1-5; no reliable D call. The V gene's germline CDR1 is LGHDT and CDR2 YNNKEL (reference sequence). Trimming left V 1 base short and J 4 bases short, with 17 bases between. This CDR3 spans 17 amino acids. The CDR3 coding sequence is TGTGCCAGCAGCCAAGGGGGAGATACGGACCCTAATCAGCCCCAGCATTTT. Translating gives CASSQGGDTDPNQPQHF.

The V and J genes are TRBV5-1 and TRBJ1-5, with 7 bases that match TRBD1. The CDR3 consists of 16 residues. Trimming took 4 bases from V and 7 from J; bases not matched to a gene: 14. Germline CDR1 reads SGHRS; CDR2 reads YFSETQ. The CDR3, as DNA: TGCGCCAGCAGCCCATCTCCTACAGGGGACCGACAGCCCCAGCATTTT. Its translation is CASSPSPTGDRQPQHF. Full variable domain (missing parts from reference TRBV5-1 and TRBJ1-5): KAGVTQTPRYLIKTRGQQVTLSCSPISGHRSVSWYQQTPGQGLQFLFEYFSETQRNKGNFPGRFSGRQFSNSRSEMNVSTLELGDSALYLCASSPSPTGDRQPQHFGDGTRLSIL.

For the CDR3, the DNA is TGTGCCAGCAGCGCCCAGGGGGGACAGGGGGTATCAGGCTACACCTTC. Its protein is CASSAQGGQGVSGYTF. The V and J genes are TRBV9 and TRBJ1-2; TRBD1 matches 11 bases. V gave up 3 bases and J gave up 8 bases; unmatched junction bases: 12. The CDR3 sequence is 16 residues long. Germline lookup yields CDR1 SGDLS and CDR2 YYNGEE.

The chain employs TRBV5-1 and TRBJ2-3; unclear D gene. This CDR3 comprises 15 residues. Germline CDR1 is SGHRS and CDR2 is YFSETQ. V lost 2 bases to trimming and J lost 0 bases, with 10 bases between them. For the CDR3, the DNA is TGCGCCAGCAGCTTCTCAGTCGCTAGCACAGATACGCAGTATTTT. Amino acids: CASSFSVASTDTQYF. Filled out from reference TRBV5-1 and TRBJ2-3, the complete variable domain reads KAGVTQTPRYLIKTRGQQVTLSCSPISGHRSVSWYQQTPGQGLQFLFEYFSETQRNKGNFPGRFSGRQFSNSRSEMNVSTLELGDSALYLCASSFSVASTDTQYFGPGTRLTVL.

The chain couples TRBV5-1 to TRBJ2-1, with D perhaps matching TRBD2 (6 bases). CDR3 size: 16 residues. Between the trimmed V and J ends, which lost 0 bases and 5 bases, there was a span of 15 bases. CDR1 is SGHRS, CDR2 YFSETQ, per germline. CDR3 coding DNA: TGCGCCAGCAGCTTGGGGCCAGGACTACCCCACAATGAGCAGTTCTTC. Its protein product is CASSLGPGLPHNEQFF.

The DNA for the CDR3 is TGCGCCAGCAGCCAACTGGCGGGGGGGGAGACCCAGTACTTC. This gives the protein CASSQLAGGETQYF. The rearrangement joins TRBV4-1 to TRBJ2-5, with 9 bases aligning to TRBD2. CDR3 length equals 14 residues. The V segment lost 2 bases and the J segment 5 bases; nucleotides outside the gene matches: 3. The germline V gene has CDR1 MGHRA and CDR2 YSYEKL.

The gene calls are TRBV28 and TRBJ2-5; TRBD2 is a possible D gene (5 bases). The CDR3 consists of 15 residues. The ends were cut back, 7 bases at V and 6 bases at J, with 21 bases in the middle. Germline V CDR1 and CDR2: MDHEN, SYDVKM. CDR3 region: CASIPSSGLGKTQYF. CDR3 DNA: TGTGCCAGCATCCCCTCCAGCGGTCTTGGAAAGACCCAGTACTTC.

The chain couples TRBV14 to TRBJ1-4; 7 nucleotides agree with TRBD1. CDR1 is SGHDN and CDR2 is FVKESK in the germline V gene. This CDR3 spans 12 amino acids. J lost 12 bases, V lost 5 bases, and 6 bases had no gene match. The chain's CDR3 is CASSRQGRELFF. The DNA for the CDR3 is TGTGCCAGCAGCAGACAGGGCCGGGAACTGTTTTTT. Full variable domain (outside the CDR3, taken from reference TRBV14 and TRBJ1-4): EAGVTQFPSHSVIEKGQTVTLRCDPISGHDNLYWYRRVMGKEIKFLLHFVKESKQDESGMPNNRFLAERTGGTYSTLKVQPAELEDSGVYFCASSRQGRELFFGSGTQLSVL.

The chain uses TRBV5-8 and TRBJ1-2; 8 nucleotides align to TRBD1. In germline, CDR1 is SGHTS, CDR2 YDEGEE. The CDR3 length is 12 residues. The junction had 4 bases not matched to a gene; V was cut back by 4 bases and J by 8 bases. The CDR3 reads CASSLRQGGYTF. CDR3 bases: TGTGCCAGCAGCCTGAGACAGGGGGGCTACACCTTC.

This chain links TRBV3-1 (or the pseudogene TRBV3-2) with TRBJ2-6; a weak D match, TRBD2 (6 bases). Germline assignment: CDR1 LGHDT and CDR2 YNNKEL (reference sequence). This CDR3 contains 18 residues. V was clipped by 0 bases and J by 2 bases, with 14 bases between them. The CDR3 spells CASSQDLVGGPGANVLTF. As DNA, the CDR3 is TGTGCCAGCAGCCAAGATCTCGTGGGAGGCCCTGGGGCCAACGTCCTGACTTTC.